The table lists the clone carrying this TCR beta chain with many counts. Its antigen is not identified. This sample is drawn from a study of Graves' ophthalmopathy and Graves' hyperthyroidism. Findings and caveats of the study: Most thyroid clonotypes expanded beyond 0.001 frequency were also found in blood. With a specificity of just over 72% and a sensitivity of about 71%, the model predicted ophthalmopathy progression.

As the template, RNA transcripts were used to amplify TCR beta CDR3 regions. First-round RT-PCR relied on HTBI primers, and a second-round multiplex PCR came next. In TCRdb, the multiplex PCR reads were re-called with MiXCR into one record per CDR3 protein. This sample has about 220,000 distinct CDR3 sequences, with roughly 21% found just once. The CDR3 is 13 amino acids. V shed 6 bases, J shed 2 bases, and the junction held 4 bases outside the gene matches. Germline V gene sequence: CDR1 MNHNS, CDR2 SASEGT. Donors with ophthalmopathy: moderate-to-severe activity, CAS ≥3, NOSPECS ≥4, duration under 3 months. The PBMC fraction was derived from about 9.5 ml of fresh peripheral blood.

This receptor was taken from a woman in her forties or fifties with Graves' ophthalmopathy. The V gene is TRBV6-1, the J gene TRBJ2-7, with 7 positions matching TRBD2. Sequencing input: peripheral blood. The CDR3 nucleotides read TGTGCCAGCAGCCGGGGGGTGACCTACGAGCAGTACTTC. This translates into CASSRGVTYEQYF.